This T cell receptor beta chain was observed in a study of technical replicates of blood from several donors. The data were produced by immunoSEQ multiplex PCR, yet TCRdb's version contains in-frame clones alone and is incomplete. The sample yields about 88,000 clones, around 94% seen once. There are 17 residues in the CDR3. V lost 4 bases and J lost 8; bases outside the gene matches: 13. The germline CDR1 and CDR2 sequences are MRHNA and SNTAGT. The sample holds one count of this clone. Sequenced sample: T cells isolated from PBMCs. The receptor was derived from a human donor in good health. This rearrangement joins TRBV6-4 to TRBJ2-1, with TRBD2 matching 11 bases. This CDR3 is CASSASLAGGPKDEQFF. Written as DNA, the CDR3 is TGTGCCAGCAGTGCGTCGTTAGCGGGAGGGCCCAAGGATGAGCAGTTCTTC.